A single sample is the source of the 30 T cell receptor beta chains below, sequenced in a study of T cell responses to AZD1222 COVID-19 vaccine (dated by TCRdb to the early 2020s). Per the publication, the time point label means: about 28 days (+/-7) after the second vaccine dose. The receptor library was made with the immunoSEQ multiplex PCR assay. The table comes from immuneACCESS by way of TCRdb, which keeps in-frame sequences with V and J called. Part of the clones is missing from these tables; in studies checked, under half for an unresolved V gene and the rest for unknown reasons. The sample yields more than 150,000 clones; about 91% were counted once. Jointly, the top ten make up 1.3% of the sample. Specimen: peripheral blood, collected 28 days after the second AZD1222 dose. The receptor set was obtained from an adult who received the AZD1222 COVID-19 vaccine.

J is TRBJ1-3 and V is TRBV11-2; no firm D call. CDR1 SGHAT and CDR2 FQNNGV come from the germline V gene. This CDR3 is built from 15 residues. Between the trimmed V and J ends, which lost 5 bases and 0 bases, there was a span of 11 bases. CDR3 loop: CASSIVQSSGNTIYF. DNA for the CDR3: TGTGCCAGCAGCATCGTTCAGAGCTCTGGAAACACCATATATTTT. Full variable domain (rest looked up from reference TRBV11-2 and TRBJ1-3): EAGVAQSPRYKIIEKRQSVAFWCNPISGHATLYWYQQILGQGPKLLIQFQNNGVVDDSQLPKDRFSAERLKGVDSTLKIQPAKLEDSAVYLCASSIVQSSGNTIYFGEGSWLTVV.

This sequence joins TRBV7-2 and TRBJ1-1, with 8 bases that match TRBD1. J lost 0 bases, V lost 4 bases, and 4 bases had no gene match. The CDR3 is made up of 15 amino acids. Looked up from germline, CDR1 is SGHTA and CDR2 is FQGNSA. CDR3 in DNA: TGTGCCAGCAGCTCGAGGGGACAGGTGAACACTGAAGCTTTCTTT. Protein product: CASSSRGQVNTEAFF.

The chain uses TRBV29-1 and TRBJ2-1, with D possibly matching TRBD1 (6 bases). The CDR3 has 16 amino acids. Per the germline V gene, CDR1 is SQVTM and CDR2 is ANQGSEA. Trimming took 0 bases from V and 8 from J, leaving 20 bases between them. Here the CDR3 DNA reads TGCAGCGTTGAAGACGGGGACACAGGGAAAGGCCATGAGCAGTTCTTC. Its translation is CSVEDGDTGKGHEQFF.

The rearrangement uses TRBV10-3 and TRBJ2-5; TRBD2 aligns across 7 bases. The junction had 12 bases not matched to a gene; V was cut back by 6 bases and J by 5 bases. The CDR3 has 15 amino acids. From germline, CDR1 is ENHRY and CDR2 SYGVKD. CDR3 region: CAISRGHPGRETQYF. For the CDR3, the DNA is TGTGCCATCAGCCGAGGACACCCCGGGAGGGAGACCCAGTACTTC.

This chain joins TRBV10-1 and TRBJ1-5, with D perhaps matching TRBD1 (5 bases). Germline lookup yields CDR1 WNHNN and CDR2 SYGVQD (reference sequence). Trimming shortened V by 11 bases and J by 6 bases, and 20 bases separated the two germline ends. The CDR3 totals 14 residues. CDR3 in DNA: TGCGCCGGGGACTTTCGGAGTAGAAGTCAGCCCCAGCATTTT. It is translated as CAGDFRSRSQPQHF.

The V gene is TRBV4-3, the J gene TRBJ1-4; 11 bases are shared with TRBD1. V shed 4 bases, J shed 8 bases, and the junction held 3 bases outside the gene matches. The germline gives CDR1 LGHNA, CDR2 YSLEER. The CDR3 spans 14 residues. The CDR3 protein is CASSRDRGGEKLFF. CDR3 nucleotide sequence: TGCGCCAGCAGCCGGGACAGGGGGGGAGAAAAACTGTTTTTT.

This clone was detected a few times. CDR3 sequence reads: CASSQAGGRNTEAFF. In DNA form, the CDR3 reads TGTGCCAGCAGCCAAGCAGGGGGCAGGAACACTGAAGCTTTCTTT. J is TRBJ1-1 and V is TRBV3-1 (or the pseudogene TRBV3-2), with TRBD1 identical over 8 bases. Trimming at V came to 1 base and at J to 1 base, leaving 2 bases not matched to a gene. This CDR3 comprises 15 residues. Looked up from germline, CDR1 is LGHDT and CDR2 is YNNKEL (reference sequence).

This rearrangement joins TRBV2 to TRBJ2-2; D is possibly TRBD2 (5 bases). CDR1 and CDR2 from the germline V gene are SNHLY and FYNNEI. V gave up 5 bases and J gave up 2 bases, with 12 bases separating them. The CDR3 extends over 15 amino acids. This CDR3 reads CASSPLASNTGELFF. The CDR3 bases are TGTGCCAGCAGTCCCCTGGCTAGCAACACCGGGGAGCTGTTTTTT.

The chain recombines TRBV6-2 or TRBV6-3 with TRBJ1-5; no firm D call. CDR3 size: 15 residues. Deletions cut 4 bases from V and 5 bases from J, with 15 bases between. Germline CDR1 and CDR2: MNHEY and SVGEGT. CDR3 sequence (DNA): TGTGCCAGCAGTTCGCTTACGGCTATTGATCAGCCCCAGCATTTT. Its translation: CASSSLTAIDQPQHF.

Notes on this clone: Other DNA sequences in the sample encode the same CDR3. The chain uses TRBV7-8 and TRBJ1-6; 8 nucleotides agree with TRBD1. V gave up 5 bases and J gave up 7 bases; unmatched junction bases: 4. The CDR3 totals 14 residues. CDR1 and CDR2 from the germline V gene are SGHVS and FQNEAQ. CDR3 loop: CASSPDRGNSPLHF. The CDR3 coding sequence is TGTGCCAGCAGCCCCGACAGGGGCAATTCACCCCTCCACTTT.

For the CDR3, the DNA is TGTGCCAGCAGCTCGAAACACCTAGGGAACACTGAAGCTTTCTTT. Translation gives CASSSKHLGNTEAFF. This sequence joins TRBV13 and TRBJ1-1; D remains ambiguous. The CDR3 spans 15 residues. Germline CDR1 is PRHDT and CDR2 is FYEKMQ (reference sequence). The V and J ends lost 4 bases and 1 base respectively, with 13 bases between them.

Written as DNA, the CDR3 is TGCGCCAGCAGTGGGGACACCTTGAACACTGAAGCTTTCTTT. Translation gives CASSGDTLNTEAFF. The rearrangement joins TRBV5-1 to TRBJ1-1; the D gene is possibly TRBD1 (6 bases). Looked up from germline, CDR1 is SGHRS and CDR2 is YFSETQ. Trimming cost V 5 bases and J 0 bases, with 11 bases left between them. The CDR3 sequence is 14 residues long.

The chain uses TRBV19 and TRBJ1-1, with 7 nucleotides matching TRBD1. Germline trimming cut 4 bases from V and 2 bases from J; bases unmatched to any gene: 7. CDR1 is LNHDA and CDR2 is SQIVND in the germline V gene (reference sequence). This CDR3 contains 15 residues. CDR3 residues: CASSTPGQINTEAFF. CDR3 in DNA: TGTGCCAGTAGTACTCCGGGACAGATAAACACTGAAGCTTTCTTT.

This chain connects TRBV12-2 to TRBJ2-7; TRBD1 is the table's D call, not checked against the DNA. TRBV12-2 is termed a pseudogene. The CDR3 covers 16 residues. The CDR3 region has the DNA TGTGCAAGTCGCTCCGACGGGACAGGCCTGGGCTACGAGCAGTACTTC. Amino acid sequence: CASRSDGTGLGYEQYF.

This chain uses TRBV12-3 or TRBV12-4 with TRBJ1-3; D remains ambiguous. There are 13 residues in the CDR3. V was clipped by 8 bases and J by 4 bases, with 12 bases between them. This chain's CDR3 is CASGLALGNTIYF. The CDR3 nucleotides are TGTGCCAGCGGTCTTGCTCTGGGAAACACCATATATTTT.

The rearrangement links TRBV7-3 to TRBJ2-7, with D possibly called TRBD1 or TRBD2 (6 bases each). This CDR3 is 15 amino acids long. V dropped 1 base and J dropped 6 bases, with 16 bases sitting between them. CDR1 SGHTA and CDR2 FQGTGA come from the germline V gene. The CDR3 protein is CASSLSGRSGAEQYF. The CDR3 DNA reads TGTGCCAGCAGCTTAAGTGGGCGGTCGGGGGCCGAGCAGTACTTC.

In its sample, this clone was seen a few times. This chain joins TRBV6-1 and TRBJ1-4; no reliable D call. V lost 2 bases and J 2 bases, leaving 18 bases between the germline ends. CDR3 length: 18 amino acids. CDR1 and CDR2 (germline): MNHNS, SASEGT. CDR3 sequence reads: CASSEKGIQYATNEKLFF. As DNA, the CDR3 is TGTGCCAGCAGTGAAAAAGGAATTCAGTATGCGACTAATGAAAAACTGTTTTTT.

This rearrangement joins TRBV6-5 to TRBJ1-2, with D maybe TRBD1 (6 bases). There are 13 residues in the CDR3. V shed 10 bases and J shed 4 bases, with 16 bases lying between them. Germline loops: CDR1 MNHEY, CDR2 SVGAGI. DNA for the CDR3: TGTGCCACAAGAGGACAGTGGAGCTATGGCTACACCTTC. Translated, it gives CATRGQWSYGYTF.

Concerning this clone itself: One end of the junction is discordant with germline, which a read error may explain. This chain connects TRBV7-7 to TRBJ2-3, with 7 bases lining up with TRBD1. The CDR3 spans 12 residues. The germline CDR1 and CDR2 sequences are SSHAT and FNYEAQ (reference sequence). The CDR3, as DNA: TGTGCTAGCAGCTTACAGGGGGATACGCAGTATTTT. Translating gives CASSLQGDTQYF.

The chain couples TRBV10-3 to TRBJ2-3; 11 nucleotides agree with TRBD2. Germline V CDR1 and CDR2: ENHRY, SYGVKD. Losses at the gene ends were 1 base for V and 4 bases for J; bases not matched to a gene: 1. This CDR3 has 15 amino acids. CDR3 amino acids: CAISEFSGGADTQYF. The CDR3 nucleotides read TGTGCCATCAGTGAGTTTAGCGGGGGGGCAGATACGCAGTATTTT.

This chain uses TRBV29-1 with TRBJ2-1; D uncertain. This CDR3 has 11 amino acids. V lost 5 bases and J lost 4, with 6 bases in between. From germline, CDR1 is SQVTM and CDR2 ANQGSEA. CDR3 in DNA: TGCAGCGTTTTCTGGTACAATGAGCAGTTCTTC. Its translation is CSVFWYNEQFF.

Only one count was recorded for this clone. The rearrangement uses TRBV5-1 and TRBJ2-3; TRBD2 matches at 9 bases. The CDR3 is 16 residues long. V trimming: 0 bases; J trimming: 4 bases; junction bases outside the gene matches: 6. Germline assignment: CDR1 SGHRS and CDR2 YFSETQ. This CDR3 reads CASSLAVSGGADTQYF. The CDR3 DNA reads TGCGCCAGCAGCTTGGCCGTTAGCGGGGGAGCAGATACGCAGTATTTT. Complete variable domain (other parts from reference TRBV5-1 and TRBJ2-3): KAGVTQTPRYLIKTRGQQVTLSCSPISGHRSVSWYQQTPGQGLQFLFEYFSETQRNKGNFPGRFSGRQFSNSRSEMNVSTLELGDSALYLCASSLAVSGGADTQYFGPGTRLTVL.

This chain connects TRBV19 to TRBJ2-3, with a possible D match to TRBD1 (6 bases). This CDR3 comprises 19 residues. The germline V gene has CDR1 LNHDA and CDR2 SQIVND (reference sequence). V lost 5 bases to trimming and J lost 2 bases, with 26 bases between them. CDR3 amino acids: CASSPRPPRQVRTTDTQYF. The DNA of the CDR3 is TGTGCCAGTAGTCCCCGGCCCCCTAGACAGGTCCGCACCACAGATACGCAGTATTTT.

CDR3 DNA sequence: TGTGCCACCAGCAGAGCCGCCCCCATAGGAGCGAGGGAGACCCAGTACTTC. It encodes CATSRAAPIGARETQYF. V gene TRBV15 combines with J gene TRBJ2-5; D gene uncertain. V was trimmed by 1 base and J by 5 bases, leaving 20 bases between them. From germline, CDR1 is LNHNV and CDR2 YYDKDF (reference sequence). The CDR3 loop spans 17 amino acids.

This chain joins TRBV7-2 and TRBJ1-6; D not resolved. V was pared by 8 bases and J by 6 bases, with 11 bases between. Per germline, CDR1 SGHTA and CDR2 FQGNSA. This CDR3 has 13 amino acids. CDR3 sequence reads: CASSPGRNSPLHF. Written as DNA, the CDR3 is TGTGCCAGCTCCCCTGGTCGTAATTCACCCCTCCACTTT.

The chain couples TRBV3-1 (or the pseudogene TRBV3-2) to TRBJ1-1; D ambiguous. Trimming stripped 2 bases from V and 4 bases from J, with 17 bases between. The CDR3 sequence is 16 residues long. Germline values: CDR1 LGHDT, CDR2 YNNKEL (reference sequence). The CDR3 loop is CASSQLPLQHGTEAFF. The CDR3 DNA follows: TGTGCCAGCAGCCAACTCCCACTTCAACACGGCACTGAAGCTTTCTTT.

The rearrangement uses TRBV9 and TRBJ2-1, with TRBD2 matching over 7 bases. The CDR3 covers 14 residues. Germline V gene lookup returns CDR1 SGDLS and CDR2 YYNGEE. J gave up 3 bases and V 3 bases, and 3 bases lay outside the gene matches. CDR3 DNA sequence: TGTGCCAGCAGCGGGCTAGCGGACTACAATGAGCAGTTCTTC. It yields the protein CASSGLADYNEQFF.

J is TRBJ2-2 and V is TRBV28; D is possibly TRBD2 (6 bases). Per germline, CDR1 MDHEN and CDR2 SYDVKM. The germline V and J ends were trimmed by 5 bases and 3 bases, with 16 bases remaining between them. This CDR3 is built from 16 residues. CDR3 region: CASSPGGASYTGELFF. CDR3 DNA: TGTGCCAGCAGTCCCGGCGGGGCCAGTTACACCGGGGAGCTGTTTTTT.

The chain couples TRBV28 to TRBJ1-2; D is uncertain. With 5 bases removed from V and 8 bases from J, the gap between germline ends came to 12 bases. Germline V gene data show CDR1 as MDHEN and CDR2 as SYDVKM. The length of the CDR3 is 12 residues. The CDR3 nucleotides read TGTGCCAGCAGTCCTGGCCTTGGGGGCTACACCTTC. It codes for CASSPGLGGYTF.

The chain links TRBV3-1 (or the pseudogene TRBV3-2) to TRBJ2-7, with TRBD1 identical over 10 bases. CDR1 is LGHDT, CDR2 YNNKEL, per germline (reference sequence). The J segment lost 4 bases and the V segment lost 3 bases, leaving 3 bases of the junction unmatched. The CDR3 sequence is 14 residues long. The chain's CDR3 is CASSHDRGLYEQYF. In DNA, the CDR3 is TGTGCCAGCAGCCACGACAGGGGGCTTTACGAGCAGTACTTC.